This T cell receptor (beta chain) derives from a study of blood T cell repertoires in COVID-19. Germline lookup yields CDR1 LGHNA and CDR2 YNFKEQ. J lost 4 bases, V lost 1 base, and 6 bases had no gene match. The length of the CDR3 is 16 residues. Sequencing used immunoSEQ multiplex PCR; TCRdb keeps in-frame clones, though not all of them. Of about 210,000 clones listed, 81% were seen once; the top ten hold 8.5% to 10%. The sequence was obtained from a woman in her fifties or sixties with acute COVID-19. Material: PBMCs or T cells enriched from blood (not recorded which). V and J are TRBV4-2 and TRBJ1-2; 10 bases are a match to TRBD1. The CDR3 region has the DNA TGTGCCAGCAGCCAAGCAGTGGGACAGGGGAGCTATGGCTACACCTTC. This sequence encodes CASSQAVGQGSYGYTF.